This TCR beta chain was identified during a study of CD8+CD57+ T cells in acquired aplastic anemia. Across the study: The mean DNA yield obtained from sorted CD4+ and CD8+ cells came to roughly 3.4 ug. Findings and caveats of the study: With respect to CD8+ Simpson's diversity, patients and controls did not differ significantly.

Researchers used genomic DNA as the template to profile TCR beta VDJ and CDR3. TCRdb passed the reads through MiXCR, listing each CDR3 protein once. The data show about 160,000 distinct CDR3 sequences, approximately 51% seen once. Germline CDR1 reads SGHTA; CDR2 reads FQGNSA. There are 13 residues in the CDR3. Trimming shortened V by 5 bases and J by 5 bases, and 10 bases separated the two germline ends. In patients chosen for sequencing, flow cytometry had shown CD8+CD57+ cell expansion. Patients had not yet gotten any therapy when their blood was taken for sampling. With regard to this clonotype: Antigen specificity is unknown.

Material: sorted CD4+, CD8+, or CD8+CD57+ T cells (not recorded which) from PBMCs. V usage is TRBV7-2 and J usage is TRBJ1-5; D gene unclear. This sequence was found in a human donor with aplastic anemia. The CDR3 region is CASSQDYHQPQHF. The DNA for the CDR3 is TGTGCCAGCAGCCAAGACTATCATCAGCCCCAGCATTTT.